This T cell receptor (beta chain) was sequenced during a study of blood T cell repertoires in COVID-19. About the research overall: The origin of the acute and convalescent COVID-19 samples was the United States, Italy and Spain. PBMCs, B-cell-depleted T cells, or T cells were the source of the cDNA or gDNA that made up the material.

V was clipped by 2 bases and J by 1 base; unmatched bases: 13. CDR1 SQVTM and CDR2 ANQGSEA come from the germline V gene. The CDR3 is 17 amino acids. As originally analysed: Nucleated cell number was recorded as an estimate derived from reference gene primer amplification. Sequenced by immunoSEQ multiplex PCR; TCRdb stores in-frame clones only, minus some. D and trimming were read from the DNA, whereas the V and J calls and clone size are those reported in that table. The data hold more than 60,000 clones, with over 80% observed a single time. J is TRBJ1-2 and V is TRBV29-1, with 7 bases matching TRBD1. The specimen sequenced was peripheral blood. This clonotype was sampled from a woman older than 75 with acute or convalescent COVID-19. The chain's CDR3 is CSVEKGGQAPLNYGYTF. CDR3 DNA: TGCAGCGTTGAAAAGGGCGGACAGGCCCCTCTTAACTATGGCTACACCTTC.